Listed below are T cell receptor beta chains from one sample, sequenced in a study of OX40 agonist ivuxolimab in advanced cancers. Here immunoSEQ multiplex PCR was the method, and the copy in TCRdb shows in-frame clones only, minus some. The data contain under 80,000 clones, about nine tenths of them seen just once; the ten biggest clones take up around 4.1%. The sample was CD4+ or CD8+ T cells sorted from blood, taken in a trial of the OX40 agonist ivuxolimab. The source of these receptors is an adult with an advanced solid tumor such as melanoma, head and neck, liver or kidney cancer. Both conserved end residues are part of each CDR3. A D gene is named only where the DNA matches it firmly. The listing skips clone size in some rows; elsewhere it reads once, few, many or a size class.

D,size,J,V,DNA,CDR3
TRBD1,.,TRBJ1-1,TRBV27,TGTGCCAGCAGCGACGGACAGGGAGGGTGGGCTTTCTTT,CASSDGQGGWAFF
.,.,TRBJ1-1,TRBV14,TGTGCCAGCAGCACGGGCATGAACACTGAAGCTTTCTTT,CASSTGMNTEAFF
.,once,TRBJ2-1,TRBV28,TGTGCCAGCCCCCCCAGCGGAACTCCCTACAATGAGCAGTTCTTC,CASPPSGTPYNEQFF
.,.,TRBJ1-4,TRBV28,TGTGCCAGCAGTTTGGGGAGCGCTGAAAAACTGTTTTTT,CASSLGSAEKLFF
.,.,TRBJ1-1,TRBV6-6,TGTGCCAGCAGTCCGACAGGTAACACTGAAGCTTTCTTT,CASSPTGNTEAFF
TRBD2,.,TRBJ2-1,TRBV27,TGTGCCAGCACCCGGGGACTAGCGGGTAACAATGAGCAGTTCTTC,CASTRGLAGNNEQFF
.,.,TRBJ2-7,TRBV15,TGTGCCACCAGCAGAGATGGGGCAGTGGGAGAGCAGTACTTC,CATSRDGAVGEQYF
TRBD2,.,TRBJ2-3,TRBV10-1,TGCGCCAGCAGTGGGATAGCGGGACATCCCACAGATACGCAGTATTTT,CASSGIAGHPTDTQYF
.,.,TRBJ2-5,TRBV20-1,TGCAGTGGGACTCGGGAGACCCAGTACTTC,CSGTRETQYF
.,.,TRBJ1-1,TRBV2,TGTGCCAGCAGTGAAGTGGAGGGGACTGAAGCTTTCTTT,CASSEVEGTEAFF
TRBD2,.,TRBJ2-1,TRBV28,TGTGCCAGCAGTTTGCTAGCGGGGGGGCTCAATGAGCAGTTCTTC,CASSLLAGGLNEQFF
TRBD1,.,TRBJ2-1,TRBV6-1,TGTGCCAGCAGTGTTACCGGGACAGCAGCTTACAATGAGCAGTTCTTC,CASSVTGTAAYNEQFF
.,.,TRBJ2-7,TRBV10-3,TGTGCCATCAGTGTTTCAGGTAGCTCCTACGAGCAGTACTTC,CAISVSGSSYEQYF
.,.,TRBJ2-1,TRBV28,TGTGCCAGCAGAGGACGCCCGGCTTTTGAGCAGTTCTTC,CASRGRPAFEQFF
.,.,TRBJ2-1,TRBV5-6,TGTGCCAGCAGCTTGGTAACGGGAGCTCTTGGGAATGAGCAGTTCTTC,CASSLVTGALGNEQFF
.,.,TRBJ2-3,TRBV27,TGTGCCAGCAGTTTGAACAGCCATACGCAGTATTTT,CASSLNSHTQYF
TRBD2,.,TRBJ2-6,TRBV7-3,TGTGCCAGCAGCTTAACAGGACTAGCGGGAGGGTACAGCTCTGGGGCCAACGTCCTGACTTTC,CASSLTGLAGGYSSGANVLTF
.,once,TRBJ1-1,TRBV2,TGTGCCAGCAGCCCGGGCACTGAAGCTTTCTTT,CASSPGTEAFF
.,.,TRBJ1-1,TRBV9,TGTGCCAGCAGCGTTGGATTGGGGGGTGAAGCTTTCTTT,CASSVGLGGEAFF
.,.,TRBJ1-2,TRBV5-4,TGTGCCAGCAGCTCCCAAATGGGAGGGAACTATGGCTACACCTTC,CASSSQMGGNYGYTF
.,.,TRBJ2-1,TRBV5-4,TGTGCCAGCAGCTTGGCCCAGATAAACGAGCAGTTCTTC,CASSLAQINEQFF
TRBD1,.,TRBJ1-3,TRBV6-4,TGTGCCATCCCCTCACCGGGACAGGGGCCGAGCTCTGGAAACACCATATATTTT,CAIPSPGQGPSSGNTIYF
.,.,TRBJ2-7,TRBV18,TGTGCCAGCTCAACTGAATACAACGAGCAGTACTTC,CASSTEYNEQYF
TRBD2,once,TRBJ2-7,TRBV5-1,TGCGCCAGCAGCCCCCAGGGACTAGCGGGAGGGAACGAGCAGTACTTC,CASSPQGLAGGNEQYF
.,few,TRBJ1-2,TRBV6-5,TGTGCCAGCAGTCGGGGCGACTATGGCTACACCTTC,CASSRGDYGYTF
TRBD2,.,TRBJ2-7,TRBV28,TGTGCCAGCAGACGACGGACTAGCACCTACGAGCAGTACTTC,CASRRRTSTYEQYF
.,once,TRBJ1-4,TRBV2,TGTGCCAGCAGTGGAGTGACAGGTTTCTTTAATGAAAAACTGTTTTTT,CASSGVTGFFNEKLFF